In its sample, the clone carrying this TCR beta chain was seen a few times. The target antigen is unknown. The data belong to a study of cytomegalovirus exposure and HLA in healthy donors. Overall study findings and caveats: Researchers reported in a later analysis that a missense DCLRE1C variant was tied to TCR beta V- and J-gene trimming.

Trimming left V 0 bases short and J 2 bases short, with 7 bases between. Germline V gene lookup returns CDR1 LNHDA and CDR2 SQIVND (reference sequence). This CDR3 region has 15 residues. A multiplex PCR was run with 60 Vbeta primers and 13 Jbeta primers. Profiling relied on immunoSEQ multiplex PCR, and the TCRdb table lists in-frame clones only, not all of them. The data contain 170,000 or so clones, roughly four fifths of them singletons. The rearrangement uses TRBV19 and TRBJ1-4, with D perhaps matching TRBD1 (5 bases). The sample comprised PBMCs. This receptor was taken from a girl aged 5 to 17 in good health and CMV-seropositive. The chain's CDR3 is CASSIDRGTNEKLFF. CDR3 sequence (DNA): TGTGCCAGTAGTATAGATCGGGGGACTAATGAAAAACTGTTTTTT.